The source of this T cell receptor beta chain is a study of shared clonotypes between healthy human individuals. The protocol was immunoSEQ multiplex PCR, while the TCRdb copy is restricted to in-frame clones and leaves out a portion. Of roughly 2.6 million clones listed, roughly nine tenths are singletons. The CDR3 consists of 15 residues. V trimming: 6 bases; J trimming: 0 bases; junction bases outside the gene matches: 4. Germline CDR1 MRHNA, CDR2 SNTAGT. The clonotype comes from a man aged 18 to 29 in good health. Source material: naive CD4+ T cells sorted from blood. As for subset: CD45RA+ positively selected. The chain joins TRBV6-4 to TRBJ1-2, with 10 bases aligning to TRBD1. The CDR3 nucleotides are TGTGCCAGCAGGACGACAGGGGGCGCTAACTATGGCTACACCTTC. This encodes CASRTTGGANYGYTF.